This T cell receptor beta chain was captured in a study of shared clonotypes between healthy human individuals. The V gene's germline CDR1 is LGHNA and CDR2 YSLEER. V was cut by 1 base and J by 7 bases, with 16 bases left in between. The CDR3 contains 16 residues. The protocol was immunoSEQ multiplex PCR, while the TCRdb copy is restricted to in-frame clones and leaves out a portion. The table includes over 1.4 million clones, around 97% detected once. This clonotype was obtained from a man aged 25 to 45 in good health. The V call is TRBV4-3, the J call TRBJ2-2, with D perhaps assigned TRBD1 or TRBD2 (6 bases each). Sequencing was done on a sample of naive CD4+ T cells sorted from blood. Subset specified: CD45RA+ positively selected. CDR3 sequence: CASSQGGAPQGGELFF. In nucleotides, the CDR3 is TGCGCCAGCAGCCAAGGGGGGGCCCCACAGGGCGGGGAGCTGTTTTTT.